Each of the 22 T cell receptor beta chains below was sequenced from the same sample in a study of blood T cell repertoires in COVID-19. Profiled with immunoSEQ multiplex PCR; TCRdb holds only in-frame clones, not every one. The sample holds 390,000 or so clones, 80% to 90% seen once. The material sequenced was PBMCs or T cells enriched from blood (not recorded which). The receptors stem from a man aged 18 to 30 who had recovered from COVID-19.

The chain couples TRBV6-5 to TRBJ2-3; D might be TRBD2 (6 bases). V shed 7 bases and J shed 6 bases, with 11 bases lying between them. In germline, CDR1 is MNHEY, CDR2 SVGAGI. The length of the CDR3 is 12 residues. The CDR3 DNA sequence: TGTGCCAGCAACGGAGGGGCCGATACGCAGTATTTT. Protein: CASNGGADTQYF.

This sequence joins TRBV3-1 (or the pseudogene TRBV3-2) and TRBJ1-2; D perhaps matches TRBD1 (6 bases). The CDR3 covers 16 residues. The ends were cut back, 1 base at V and 4 bases at J, with 16 bases in the middle. The V gene's germline CDR1 is LGHDT and CDR2 YNNKEL (reference sequence). The CDR3 spells CASSQGWGGAGYGYTF. The CDR3 DNA follows: TGTGCCAGCAGCCAAGGTTGGGGGGGCGCAGGCTATGGCTACACCTTC.

V usage is TRBV7-6 and J usage is TRBJ2-2, with 8 bases aligning to TRBD2. V lost 1 base and J lost 4; bases outside the gene matches: 5. The CDR3 spans 16 residues. Germline V gene lookup returns CDR1 SGHVS and CDR2 FNYEAQ. The CDR3 nucleotides read TGTGCCAGCAGCTTAGGCGGGGGGCGGAGCACCGGGGAGCTGTTTTTT. Protein product: CASSLGGGRSTGELFF.

The chain links TRBV19 to TRBJ1-2; 10 bases map to TRBD1. Germline assignment: CDR1 LNHDA and CDR2 SQIVND (reference sequence). The CDR3 is made up of 15 amino acids. The ends lost 10 bases at V and 0 bases at J; junction bases unmatched: 8. The CDR3 bases are TGTGCCACTCGGGACAGGGGCTCTTCTAACTATGGCTACACCTTC. The encoded protein is CATRDRGSSNYGYTF.

This sequence joins TRBV27 and TRBJ2-1; TRBD2 agrees at 10 bases. V shed 3 bases and J 6 bases; nucleotides not matched to a gene: 11. The CDR3 is 17 residues long. CDR1 is MNHEY and CDR2 is SMNVEV in the germline V gene (reference sequence). The CDR3 DNA reads TGTGCCAGCAGTTTTGTCAAAGCGGGGGGGCGCGGCAATGAGCAGTTCTTC. It encodes CASSFVKAGGRGNEQFF.

This clone came up once. The rearrangement links TRBV5-1 to TRBJ2-5; D may be TRBD2 (6 bases). V lost 6 bases and J 5 bases, leaving 17 bases between the germline ends. CDR3 length: 14 amino acids. CDR1 is SGHRS, CDR2 YFSETQ, per germline. CDR3 sequence: CASTHLADAETQYF. In nucleotides, the CDR3 is TGCGCCAGCACCCACTTAGCGGACGCGGAGACCCAGTACTTC.

This clone was recorded once. The V and J genes are TRBV5-1 and TRBJ2-1; 9 nucleotides match TRBD2. V lost 4 bases and J lost 9; bases outside the gene matches: 11. Germline lookup yields CDR1 SGHRS and CDR2 YFSETQ. The CDR3 runs to 15 residues. The CDR3 spells CASSLGTSRVGEQFF. The CDR3 bases are TGCGCCAGCAGCCTAGGGACTAGCCGTGTCGGTGAGCAGTTCTTC. Full variable domain (missing parts from reference TRBV5-1 and TRBJ2-1): KAGVTQTPRYLIKTRGQQVTLSCSPISGHRSVSWYQQTPGQGLQFLFEYFSETQRNKGNFPGRFSGRQFSNSRSEMNVSTLELGDSALYLCASSLGTSRVGEQFFGPGTRLTVL.

The rearrangement uses TRBV7-9 and TRBJ2-7, with D possibly TRBD1 on 6 matching bases. The V end was cut by 5 bases, the J end by 3 bases, with 20 bases between. Looked up from germline, CDR1 is SEHNR and CDR2 is FQNEAQ (reference sequence). The CDR3 spans 16 residues. The CDR3: CASSPDLIGQIYEQYF. CDR3 DNA sequence: TGTGCCAGCAGCCCCGACCTCATCGGACAGATCTACGAGCAGTACTTC.

V gene TRBV5-1 combines with J gene TRBJ2-7; TRBD2 matches 8 bases. The length of the CDR3 is 15 residues. V was clipped by 4 bases and J by 3 bases; unmatched bases: 9. Germline CDR1 reads SGHRS; CDR2 reads YFSETQ. This CDR3 reads CASSPVRAGDYEQYF. Here the CDR3 DNA reads TGCGCCAGCAGCCCAGTAAGAGCGGGGGACTACGAGCAGTACTTC.

V usage is TRBV5-4 and J usage is TRBJ1-1, with a tentative D call TRBD1 (6 bases). Trimming cost V 4 bases and J 5 bases, with 21 bases left between them. Germline assignment: CDR1 SGHNT and CDR2 YYREEE (reference sequence). The CDR3 is 16 residues long. The CDR3 loop is CASSPSQGFFGTEAFF. As DNA, the CDR3 is TGTGCCAGCAGCCCTTCACAGGGTTTCTTCGGGACTGAAGCTTTCTTT.

The chain has TRBV5-1 and TRBJ2-3; no firm D call. CDR3 length: 15 amino acids. V gave up 0 bases and J gave up 5 bases, with 13 bases separating them. Germline CDR1 and CDR2: SGHRS and YFSETQ. The CDR3 DNA is TGCGCCAGCAGCTTGGGAGCCCCCGTTGAAGATACGCAGTATTTT. It encodes CASSLGAPVEDTQYF.

This sequence joins TRBV4-1 and TRBJ2-7; possible D gene TRBD2, 7 bases. V was pared by 4 bases and J by 7 bases, with 20 bases between. This CDR3 region has 15 residues. Germline V gene sequence: CDR1 MGHRA, CDR2 YSYEKL. The CDR3 sequence is CASSPMGGREGEQYF. Here the CDR3 DNA reads TGCGCCAGCAGCCCTATGGGGGGGCGCGAAGGGGAGCAGTACTTC.

This clone came up once. This sequence joins TRBV7-2 and TRBJ2-7, with 8 bases matching TRBD1. Losses at the gene ends were 7 bases for V and 3 bases for J; bases not matched to a gene: 8. This CDR3 is 14 amino acids long. In germline, CDR1 is SGHTA, CDR2 FQGNSA. In DNA, the CDR3 is TGTGCCAGCACCTTCGGGACAGGCGTCTACGAGCAGTACTTC. Its protein product is CASTFGTGVYEQYF.

This clone has just one count. The chain joins TRBV3-1 (or the pseudogene TRBV3-2) to TRBJ2-2; TRBD2 agrees at 10 bases. Germline trimming cut 7 bases from V and 7 bases from J; bases unmatched to any gene: 6. CDR3 length: 14 residues. CDR1 is LGHDT, CDR2 YNNKEL, per germline (reference sequence). CDR3 nucleotides: TGTGCCAGCACAAGCGGGGGGGCGAACGGGGAGCTGTTTTTT. This sequence encodes CASTSGGANGELFF.

The chain combines TRBV7-2 with TRBJ2-3; 8 nucleotides line up with TRBD2. CDR1 and CDR2 (germline): SGHTA, FQGNSA. The CDR3 consists of 16 residues. Unmatched junction bases numbered 10, after V lost 6 bases and J lost 2 bases. The CDR3 protein is CASRGTSQVLTDTQYF. In DNA, the CDR3 is TGTGCCAGCAGGGGGACTAGTCAGGTCCTCACAGATACGCAGTATTTT.

This chain links TRBV2 with TRBJ2-5; 9 bases align to TRBD1. Trimming took 5 bases from V and 5 from J; bases not matched to a gene: 3. Germline-derived CDR1 and CDR2 are SNHLY and FYNNEI. This CDR3 is 13 amino acids long. This CDR3 reads CASSRDREETQYF. The CDR3, as DNA: TGTGCCAGCAGTCGGGACAGGGAGGAGACCCAGTACTTC.

The chain carries TRBV14 and TRBJ1-2; D is perhaps TRBD1 (5 bases). V lost 4 bases and J 8 bases, leaving 17 bases between the germline ends. Germline V CDR1 and CDR2: SGHDN, FVKESK. This CDR3 is 14 amino acids long. Here the CDR3 DNA reads TGTGCCAGCAGCCCTAGTGTTCCCCCAGGGGGCTACACCTTC. Protein product: CASSPSVPPGGYTF. Variable domain in full (rest from reference TRBV14 and TRBJ1-2): EAGVTQFPSHSVIEKGQTVTLRCDPISGHDNLYWYRRVMGKEIKFLLHFVKESKQDESGMPNNRFLAERTGGTYSTLKVQPAELEDSGVYFCASSPSVPPGGYTFGSGTRLTVV.

The V and J genes are TRBV12-3 or TRBV12-4 and TRBJ2-2; no clear D gene. CDR3 size: 12 residues. V lost 5 bases to trimming and J lost 2 bases, with 3 bases between them. CDR3 nucleotide sequence: TGTGCCAGCAGTCCAAACACCGGGGAGCTGTTTTTT. Residues: CASSPNTGELFF.

This clone was recorded only once. J is TRBJ1-2 and V is TRBV3-1 (or the pseudogene TRBV3-2), with D perhaps TRBD1 (5 bases). The CDR3 covers 16 residues. V lost 1 base to trimming and J lost 5 bases, with 17 bases between them. Germline V gene data show CDR1 as LGHDT and CDR2 as YNNKEL (reference sequence). CDR3 nucleotides: TGTGCCAGCAGCCAAGGGTCAGGAGGGGCGAGATATGGCTACACCTTC. Its protein is CASSQGSGGARYGYTF.

The chain carries TRBV5-1 and TRBJ2-3; D is possibly TRBD1 (6 bases). The CDR3 has 15 residues. Trimming pared 4 bases from V and 1 base from J, leaving 13 bases between. Germline V gives CDR1 SGHRS, CDR2 YFSETQ. The CDR3 sequence is CASSVSGEGTDTQYF. CDR3 coding DNA: TGCGCCAGCAGCGTCTCAGGGGAAGGCACAGATACGCAGTATTTT.

V usage is TRBV19 and J usage is TRBJ1-5; TRBD1 is a possible D gene (6 bases). The germline gives CDR1 LNHDA, CDR2 SQIVND (reference sequence). This CDR3 region has 16 residues. V was pared by 1 base and J by 8 bases, with 18 bases between. In DNA, the CDR3 is TGTGCCAGTAGTATAGTACAGGACAGCTACATCAAGCCCCAGCATTTT. Its protein is CASSIVQDSYIKPQHF. The whole variable domain, filled in from reference TRBV19 and TRBJ1-5, reads DGGITQSPKYLFRKEGQNVTLSCEQNLNHDAMYWYRQDPGQGLRLIYYSQIVNDFQKGDIAEGYSVSREKKESFPLTVTSAQKNPTAFYLCASSIVQDSYIKPQHFGDGTRLSIL.

The V call is TRBV5-1, the J call TRBJ1-2, with unresolved D. Germline CDR1 SGHRS, CDR2 YFSETQ. The CDR3 contains 13 residues. Trimming left V 0 bases short and J 8 bases short, with 11 bases between. The CDR3 loop is CASSLENEQGYTF. As DNA, the CDR3 is TGCGCCAGCAGCTTGGAAAATGAACAGGGCTACACCTTC.